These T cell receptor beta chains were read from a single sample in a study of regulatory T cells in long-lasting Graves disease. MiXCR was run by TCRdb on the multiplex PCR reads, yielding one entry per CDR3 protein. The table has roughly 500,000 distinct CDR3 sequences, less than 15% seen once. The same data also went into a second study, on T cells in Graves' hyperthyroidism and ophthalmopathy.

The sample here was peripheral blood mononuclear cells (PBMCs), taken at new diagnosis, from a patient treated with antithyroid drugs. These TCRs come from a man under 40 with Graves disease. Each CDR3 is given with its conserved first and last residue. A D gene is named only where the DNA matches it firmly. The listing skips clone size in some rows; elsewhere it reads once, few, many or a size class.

CDR3aa: CASSLFPAGGGNEQFF; CDR3nt: TGTGCCAGCAGCTTATTCCCCGCCGGGGGGGGCAATGAGCAGTTCTTC; d_gene: TRBD2; v_gene: TRBV11-2; j_gene: TRBJ2-1; abundance: few; len: 16
CDR3aa: CASTRGQGTGGYTF; CDR3nt: TGTGCCAGTACTAGGGGACAGGGGACCGGTGGCTACACCTTC; d_gene: TRBD1; v_gene: TRBV19; j_gene: TRBJ1-2; abundance: many; len: 14
CDR3aa: CASSSQDVQQETQYF; CDR3nt: TGTGCCAGCAGCTCGCAAGACGTCCAGCAAGAGACCCAGTACTTC; d_gene: .; v_gene: TRBV7-8; j_gene: TRBJ2-5; abundance: many; len: 15
CDR3aa: CARGPGFRLGRQPQHF; CDR3nt: TGTGCCCGGGGACCCGGTTTTCGCCTAGGGCGTCAGCCCCAGCATTTT; d_gene: .; v_gene: TRBV12-3/TRBV12-4; j_gene: TRBJ1-5; abundance: few; len: 16
CDR3aa: CSARGQGGRAFYEQYF; CDR3nt: TGCAGTGCTAGAGGCCAGGGCGGGAGAGCTTTCTACGAGCAGTACTTC; d_gene: TRBD2; v_gene: TRBV20-1; j_gene: TRBJ2-7; abundance: .; len: 16
CDR3aa: CASSRGGPNTEAFF; CDR3nt: TGTGCCAGCAGCCGCGGGGGCCCCAACACTGAAGCTTTCTTT; d_gene: .; v_gene: TRBV12-3/TRBV12-4; j_gene: TRBJ1-1; abundance: many; len: 14
CDR3aa: CASSNLGLAGGDEQFF; CDR3nt: TGTGCCAGCAGCAACTTAGGGCTAGCGGGAGGCGATGAGCAGTTCTTC; d_gene: TRBD2; v_gene: TRBV7-9; j_gene: TRBJ2-1; abundance: .; len: 16
CDR3aa: CASSLLPQGSTEAFF; CDR3nt: TGTGCCAGCAGCTTGCTCCCGCAGGGTAGCACTGAAGCTTTCTTT; d_gene: .; v_gene: TRBV7-2; j_gene: TRBJ1-1; abundance: many; len: 15
CDR3aa: CASSLSGGSTDTQYF; CDR3nt: TGTGCCAGCAGCTTATCTGGCGGGAGCACAGATACGCAGTATTTT; d_gene: .; v_gene: TRBV5-1; j_gene: TRBJ2-3; abundance: many; len: 15
CDR3aa: CASSERAGASGNTIYF; CDR3nt: TGTGCCAGCAGTGAAAGGGCAGGGGCATCTGGAAACACCATATATTTT; d_gene: .; v_gene: TRBV2; j_gene: TRBJ1-3; abundance: .; len: 16
CDR3aa: CASIGSGLGTEAFF; CDR3nt: TGTGCCAGCATTGGGTCTGGTTTGGGGACTGAAGCTTTCTTT; d_gene: .; v_gene: TRBV12-3/TRBV12-4; j_gene: TRBJ1-1; abundance: many; len: 14
CDR3aa: CASSQDLGGSYEQYF; CDR3nt: TGTGCCAGCAGCCAAGATCTTGGCGGCTCCTACGAGCAGTACTTC; d_gene: .; v_gene: TRBV14; j_gene: TRBJ2-7; abundance: .; len: 15
CDR3aa: CASSPQTGNILSNEQFF; CDR3nt: TGTGCCAGCAGTCCCCAGACCGGGAATATACTTTCCAATGAGCAGTTCTTC; d_gene: .; v_gene: TRBV6-1; j_gene: TRBJ2-1; abundance: few; len: 17
CDR3aa: CAIKVAGATTGELFF; CDR3nt: TGTGCCATCAAAGTAGCAGGGGCGACGACCGGGGAGCTGTTTTTT; d_gene: .; v_gene: TRBV10-3; j_gene: TRBJ2-2; abundance: many; len: 15
CDR3aa: CASSPRTSVYNEQFF; CDR3nt: TGTGCCAGCAGCCCGAGGACTAGTGTGTACAATGAGCAGTTCTTC; d_gene: TRBD2; v_gene: TRBV11-3; j_gene: TRBJ2-1; abundance: many; len: 15
CDR3aa: CSVQSNGYTF; CDR3nt: TGCAGCGTCCAGAGTAATGGCTACACCTTC; d_gene: .; v_gene: TRBV29-1; j_gene: TRBJ1-2; abundance: many; len: 10
CDR3aa: CASSTPLIGYEQYF; CDR3nt: TGTGCCAGCAGTACCCCTTTAATCGGCTACGAGCAGTACTTC; d_gene: .; v_gene: TRBV27; j_gene: TRBJ2-7; abundance: many; len: 14
CDR3aa: CASSFSGGPSTDTQYF; CDR3nt: TGTGCCAGCAGCTTCTCCGGAGGGCCAAGCACAGATACGCAGTATTTT; d_gene: .; v_gene: TRBV7-8; j_gene: TRBJ2-3; abundance: many; len: 16
CDR3aa: CASRDRTGDYSNQPQHF; CDR3nt: TGTGCCAGCAGGGACAGGACAGGGGATTATAGCAATCAGCCCCAGCATTTT; d_gene: TRBD1; v_gene: TRBV6-1; j_gene: TRBJ1-5; abundance: many; len: 17
CDR3aa: CASSPPWGEHEQFF; CDR3nt: TGTGCCAGCTCCCCCCCCTGGGGAGAACATGAGCAGTTCTTC; d_gene: .; v_gene: TRBV18; j_gene: TRBJ2-1; abundance: .; len: 14
CDR3aa: CATSDRRPAGTDTQYF; CDR3nt: TGTGCCACCAGTGATCGTCGCCCAGCAGGCACAGATACGCAGTATTTT; d_gene: .; v_gene: TRBV24-1; j_gene: TRBJ2-3; abundance: many; len: 16
CDR3aa: CTSDRATTNEKLFF; CDR3nt: TGCACCTCGGACAGGGCAACAACTAATGAAAAACTGTTTTTT; d_gene: TRBD1; v_gene: TRBV20-1; j_gene: TRBJ1-4; abundance: many; len: 14
CDR3aa: CASTPGSGGTQYF; CDR3nt: TGTGCCAGCACCCCCGGTTCAGGAGGAACCCAGTACTTC; d_gene: .; v_gene: TRBV12-3/TRBV12-4; j_gene: TRBJ2-5; abundance: .; len: 13
CDR3aa: CASSVPSGRGEQYF; CDR3nt: TGCGCCAGCAGCGTCCCTAGCGGGAGGGGCGAGCAGTACTTC; d_gene: TRBD2; v_gene: TRBV5-1; j_gene: TRBJ2-7; abundance: .; len: 14
CDR3aa: CASSFPLAGEAAPEF; CDR3nt: TGTGCCAGCAGCTTTCCCCTAGCGGGAGAAGCCGCCCCCGAATTC; d_gene: TRBD2; v_gene: TRBV7-2; j_gene: TRBJ2-7; abundance: many; len: 15
CDR3aa: CASRGGLAGYTDTQYF; CDR3nt: TGTGCCAGCAGAGGGGGACTAGCGGGGTACACAGATACGCAGTATTTT; d_gene: TRBD2; v_gene: TRBV2; j_gene: TRBJ2-3; abundance: many; len: 16
CDR3aa: CSAANYEQYF; CDR3nt: TGCAGTGCCGCCAATTACGAGCAGTACTTC; d_gene: .; v_gene: TRBV20-1; j_gene: TRBJ2-7; abundance: many; len: 10
CDR3aa: CASSPSVASGTTDTQYF; CDR3nt: TGTGCCAGCAGCCCGAGTGTGGCTAGCGGGACCACAGATACGCAGTATTTT; d_gene: TRBD2; v_gene: TRBV7-9; j_gene: TRBJ2-3; abundance: many; len: 17
CDR3aa: CASSPLQQGATSTDTQYF; CDR3nt: TGTGCCAGCAGCCCCCTCCAACAGGGGGCAACTAGCACAGATACGCAGTATTTT; d_gene: TRBD1; v_gene: TRBV13; j_gene: TRBJ2-3; abundance: .; len: 18
CDR3aa: CASSPRGKVRDPNEKLFF; CDR3nt: TGTGCCAGCAGCCCCCGTGGGAAGGTCAGGGACCCTAATGAAAAACTGTTTTTT; d_gene: .; v_gene: TRBV9; j_gene: TRBJ1-4; abundance: few; len: 18
CDR3aa: CASSPRLAGGRGGQYF; CDR3nt: TGCGCCAGCAGCCCGAGACTAGCGGGAGGCCGCGGAGGGCAGTACTTC; d_gene: TRBD2; v_gene: TRBV5-1; j_gene: TRBJ2-7; abundance: many; len: 16
CDR3aa: CASSQGWGQETQYF; CDR3nt: TGCGCCAGCAGCCAAGGGTGGGGACAAGAGACCCAGTACTTC; d_gene: .; v_gene: TRBV4-1; j_gene: TRBJ2-5; abundance: .; len: 14
CDR3aa: CASSLGGNAGNQPQHF; CDR3nt: TGTGCCAGCAGTTTGGGAGGGAATGCTGGCAATCAGCCCCAGCATTTT; d_gene: .; v_gene: TRBV28; j_gene: TRBJ1-5; abundance: many; len: 16
CDR3aa: CASSASDSEAFF; CDR3nt: TGTGCCAGCAGCGCTTCCGACAGCGAAGCTTTCTTT; d_gene: .; v_gene: TRBV7-9; j_gene: TRBJ1-1; abundance: .; len: 12
CDR3aa: CASIGLLPAGAPKYF; CDR3nt: TGTGCCAGCATTGGCTTGCTCCCAGCGGGAGCCCCTAAGTATTTT; d_gene: TRBD2; v_gene: TRBV27; j_gene: TRBJ2-3; abundance: once; len: 15
CDR3aa: CASSHNVAGKGDTQYF; CDR3nt: TGTGCCAGCAGTCACAACGTAGCGGGAAAGGGGGATACGCAGTATTTT; d_gene: TRBD2; v_gene: TRBV3-1; j_gene: TRBJ2-3; abundance: .; len: 16
CDR3aa: CSVGGLAYEQFF; CDR3nt: TGCAGCGTTGGGGGTCTAGCGTATGAGCAGTTCTTC; d_gene: .; v_gene: TRBV29-1; j_gene: TRBJ2-1; abundance: many; len: 12
CDR3aa: CASSPGTGGKQYF; CDR3nt: TGTGCCAGCAGCCCCGGGACAGGGGGCAAGCAGTACTTC; d_gene: TRBD1; v_gene: TRBV3-1; j_gene: TRBJ2-7; abundance: many; len: 13
CDR3aa: CSASWLASVEQYF; CDR3nt: TGCAGTGCTAGTTGGCTAGCGTCCGTCGAGCAGTACTTC; d_gene: .; v_gene: TRBV20-1; j_gene: TRBJ2-7; abundance: many; len: 13
CDR3aa: CASSQGLHEQFF; CDR3nt: TGTGCCAGCAGCCAAGGACTGCATGAGCAGTTCTTC; d_gene: .; v_gene: TRBV6-1; j_gene: TRBJ2-1; abundance: few; len: 12
CDR3aa: CSGAGRQGKERVQYF; CDR3nt: TGCAGTGGGGCAGGTCGGCAGGGGAAGGAGCGGGTGCAGTATTTT; d_gene: .; v_gene: TRBV20-1; j_gene: TRBJ2-3; abundance: few; len: 15
CDR3aa: CASSPLETSGTYNEQFF; CDR3nt: TGTGCCAGCAGCCCCCTGGAGACTAGCGGAACCTACAATGAGCAGTTCTTC; d_gene: TRBD2; v_gene: TRBV7-9; j_gene: TRBJ2-1; abundance: .; len: 17
CDR3aa: CASSLEGRDTDTQYF; CDR3nt: TGTGCCAGCAGCTTAGAAGGGCGGGATACAGATACGCAGTATTTT; d_gene: .; v_gene: TRBV7-8; j_gene: TRBJ2-3; abundance: many; len: 15
CDR3aa: CASSNGINQPQHF; CDR3nt: TGTGCCAGCAGCAACGGAATTAATCAGCCCCAGCATTTT; d_gene: .; v_gene: TRBV2; j_gene: TRBJ1-5; abundance: many; len: 13
CDR3aa: CASSPRPGTDLYEQYF; CDR3nt: TGTGCCAGCTCACCCAGACCGGGAACAGATCTCTACGAGCAGTACTTC; d_gene: .; v_gene: TRBV18; j_gene: TRBJ2-7; abundance: .; len: 16
CDR3aa: CASSADAGPSQPQHF; CDR3nt: TGTGCCAGTAGTGCCGACGCCGGACCCTCCCAGCCCCAGCATTTT; d_gene: .; v_gene: TRBV19; j_gene: TRBJ1-5; abundance: few; len: 15
CDR3aa: CASSRSRDQPQHF; CDR3nt: TGTGCCAGCAGTCGTTCGCGGGATCAGCCCCAGCATTTT; d_gene: .; v_gene: TRBV6-1; j_gene: TRBJ1-5; abundance: many; len: 13
CDR3aa: CSALQGGPYNEQFF; CDR3nt: TGCAGTGCTCTCCAGGGGGGGCCCTACAATGAGCAGTTCTTC; d_gene: .; v_gene: TRBV20-1; j_gene: TRBJ2-1; abundance: many; len: 14
CDR3aa: CASSAVAGVLAYEQYF; CDR3nt: TGTGCCAGCAGCGCGGTGGCGGGAGTCCTCGCCTACGAGCAGTACTTC; d_gene: TRBD2; v_gene: TRBV7-2; j_gene: TRBJ2-7; abundance: .; len: 16
CDR3aa: CASSQGWSAPTGGRQETQYF; CDR3nt: TGTGCCAGCAGCCAAGGATGGAGCGCGCCGACAGGGGGGAGGCAAGAGACCCAGTACTTC; d_gene: TRBD1; v_gene: TRBV14; j_gene: TRBJ2-5; abundance: few; len: 20
CDR3aa: CASSRLAGNQETQYF; CDR3nt: TGTGCCAGCAGTCGACTAGCGGGGAACCAAGAGACCCAGTACTTC; d_gene: TRBD2; v_gene: TRBV7-7; j_gene: TRBJ2-5; abundance: once; len: 15
CDR3aa: CAIRGDRGSEQYF; CDR3nt: TGTGCCATCAGGGGGGACAGGGGGAGCGAGCAGTACTTC; d_gene: TRBD1; v_gene: TRBV10-3; j_gene: TRBJ2-7; abundance: few; len: 13